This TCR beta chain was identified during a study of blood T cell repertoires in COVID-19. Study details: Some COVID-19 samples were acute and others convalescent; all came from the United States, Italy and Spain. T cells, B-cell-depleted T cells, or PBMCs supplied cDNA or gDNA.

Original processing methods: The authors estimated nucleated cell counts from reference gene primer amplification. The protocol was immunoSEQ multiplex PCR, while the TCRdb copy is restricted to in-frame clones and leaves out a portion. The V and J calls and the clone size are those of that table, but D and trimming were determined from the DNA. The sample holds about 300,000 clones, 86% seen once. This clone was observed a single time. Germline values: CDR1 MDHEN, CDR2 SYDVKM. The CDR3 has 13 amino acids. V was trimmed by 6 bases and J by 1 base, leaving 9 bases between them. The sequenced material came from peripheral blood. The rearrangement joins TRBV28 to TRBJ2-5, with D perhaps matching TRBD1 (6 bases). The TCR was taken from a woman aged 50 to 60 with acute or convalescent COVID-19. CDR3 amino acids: CASSRDIQETQYF. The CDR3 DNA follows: TGTGCCAGCAGCCGGGACATCCAAGAGACCCAGTACTTC.